This T cell receptor (beta chain) was observed in a study of OX40 agonist ivuxolimab in advanced cancers. Study-level information: Ivuxolimab was administered intravenously to patients at 0.01 to 10 mg/kg every 2 weeks. Earlier anti-PD-1, anti-PD-L1 or anti-CTLA-4 therapy was permitted; around 40% had received some.

General study results and limits: Blood T cells, both CD4+ and CD8+, expanded clonally by week 6 at 0.1 to 3.0 mg/kg.

Clones were sequenced by immunoSEQ multiplex PCR, and TCRdb holds only the in-frame ones, with some missing. Among about 50,000 clones listed, roughly 81% were seen once. Concerning this clone: Its antigen is undetermined.

The CDR3 consists of 17 residues. Germline V gives CDR1 SEHNR, CDR2 FQNEAQ (reference sequence). Trimming at V came to 7 bases and at J to 6 bases, leaving 17 bases not matched to a gene. Patients with autoimmune history or systemic immunosuppression were excluded. Material: CD4+ or CD8+ T cells sorted from blood, obtained in a trial of the OX40 agonist ivuxolimab. The chain links TRBV7-9 to TRBJ2-1; TRBD2 agrees at 8 bases. This receptor was obtained from an adult with an advanced solid tumor such as melanoma, head and neck, liver or kidney cancer. The CDR3 spells CASNTHRGTRIPNEQFF. The DNA of the CDR3 is TGTGCCAGCAACACTCACCGGGGGACTAGAATACCCAATGAGCAGTTCTTC.